This record looks at one T cell receptor (beta chain) sequence and its context. Its antigen remains unknown. PCR was performed a second time for about 6 to 12 cycles using a sample-barcoded 5' primer and a J-beta primer mix. TCRdb reanalysed the 5' RACE reads using MiXCR and keeps one entry per CDR3 protein. The table shows under 750,000 distinct CDR3 sequences, with around half occurring only once. The CDR3 spans 14 residues. The junction had 7 bases not matched to a gene; V was cut back by 3 bases and J by 9 bases. Germline CDR1 SGHTA, CDR2 FQGNSA. Per-sample PBMC isolation yielded at least 7 million cells. The data stem from a study of blood T cells in healthy people across ages. Study overall: Capturing about one barcoded beta molecule per two T cells was achieved by template switching. Findings and limits, study-wide: There was no known CMV status for donors, so expanded clonotype changes were possibly confounded. TCR beta diversity tracked closely with naive T cell percentage.

This clonotype originated in a man older than 75 in good health. The sequenced material came from blood. The chain links TRBV7-2 to TRBJ2-1; 8 bases align to TRBD1. DNA for the CDR3: TGTGCCAGCAGCTTTGCAACAGGGGGAGGTGAGCAGTTCTTC. It yields the protein CASSFATGGGEQFF.